The present TCR beta chain was sequenced within a study of blood T cell repertoires in COVID-19. The overall study: Donors in the United States, Italy and Spain gave samples during acute or convalescent COVID-19. T cells, B-cell-depleted T cells, or PBMCs provided the cDNA or gDNA that served as material.

In the original analysis: Amplifying reference gene primers gave estimates of nucleated cell counts. Measured with immunoSEQ multiplex PCR; TCRdb has only the in-frame clones, and not every one. The D gene and trimming were derived from the DNA, and the V and J assignments and clone size from that table. The sample holds about 69,000 clones, 82% seen once. This CDR3 spans 15 amino acids. CDR1 WNHNN and CDR2 SYGVQD come from the germline V gene (reference sequence). V dropped 3 bases and J dropped 2; count of bases not matched to a gene: 5. The chain is built from TRBV10-1 and TRBJ2-3; 7 nucleotides line up with TRBD2. Sequenced material: peripheral blood. The origin of this receptor is a woman older than 75 with acute or convalescent COVID-19. CDR3 in DNA: TGCGCCAGCAGTGACGCAGCGGGGCTCACAGATACGCAGTATTTT. It specifies CASSDAAGLTDTQYF.